This TCR beta chain was documented in a study of T cell clonotyping in hematopoietic cell transplantation. Assay: immunoSEQ multiplex PCR; the TCRdb copy retains only in-frame clones and omits some. The sample yields approximately 11,000 clones, approximately 55% seen once. This TCR came from a female patient aged 45 to 65 who had an allogeneic stem cell transplant from an unrelated donor, so the T cells may come from the graft donor. Some clones in this sample may be carry-over from other donors' samples. This material consisted of peripheral blood mononuclear cells, taken 100 days after allogeneic stem cell transplant.

The CDR3 coding sequence is TGCAGCGTTGTCGGGGCGACCTCCTACGAGCAGTACTTC. Amino acids: CSVVGATSYEQYF. V usage is TRBV29-1 and J usage is TRBJ2-7; D is perhaps TRBD1 or TRBD2 (5 bases each). V gave up 4 bases and J gave up 0 bases, with 10 bases separating them. Germline lookup yields CDR1 SQVTM and CDR2 ANQGSEA. There are 13 residues in the CDR3.